This passage covers 22 T cell receptor beta chains from one sample sequenced in a study of graft-versus-host responses after intestinal transplantation. Only in-frame clones appear in the TCRdb table, and some are missing; sequencing was by immunoSEQ multiplex PCR. The sample contains tens of thousands of clones, around 90% of which appear only once. The specimen comprised PBMCs, sampled 650 to 670 days after intestinal transplant. These receptors came from a human patient who received an intestinal transplant, so some T cells may come from the graft donor.

The rearrangement uses TRBV5-6 and TRBJ1-2; D gene uncertain. The germline V gene has CDR1 SGHDT and CDR2 YYEEEE. The CDR3 is 15 residues long. V gave up 0 bases and J gave up 6 bases, with 15 bases separating them. This chain's CDR3 is CASSLAYSSRDGYTF. Here the CDR3 DNA reads TGTGCCAGCAGCTTGGCATATAGTAGCCGGGATGGCTACACCTTC.

The rearrangement links TRBV6-1 to TRBJ2-3; D unclear. Between the trimmed V and J ends, which lost 5 bases and 5 bases, there was a span of 8 bases. Germline-derived CDR1 and CDR2 are MNHNS and SASEGT. The CDR3 loop spans 12 amino acids. In nucleotides, the CDR3 is TGTGCCAGCAGTCTGGACGGAGATACGCAGTATTTT. Translated: CASSLDGDTQYF.

The table lists this clone with a count of one. The gene calls are TRBV6-1 and TRBJ2-3; 7 bases agree with TRBD2. Per germline, CDR1 MNHNS and CDR2 SASEGT. The length of the CDR3 is 15 residues. V lost 2 bases, J lost 2 bases, and 4 bases stayed unmatched. CDR3 coding DNA: TGTGCCAGCAGTGAACTAGCGGCTCTCACAGATACGCAGTATTTT. Its protein is CASSELAALTDTQYF.

The V and J genes are TRBV7-3 and TRBJ1-1; no definite D call. The germline V and J ends were trimmed by 4 bases and 1 base, with 10 bases remaining between them. CDR1 and CDR2 from the germline V gene are SGHTA and FQGTGA. This CDR3 is 14 amino acids long. The CDR3 region is CASSSVFRNTEAFF. The CDR3 region has the DNA TGTGCCAGCAGCTCGGTCTTCCGGAACACTGAAGCTTTCTTT.

The V gene is TRBV4-1, the J gene TRBJ1-2; 7 nucleotides align to TRBD1. This CDR3 is built from 15 residues. CDR1 MGHRA and CDR2 YSYEKL come from the germline V gene. Unmatched junction bases numbered 13, after V lost 8 bases and J lost 4 bases. CDR3 sequence reads: CASASGTASSYGYTF. The CDR3 region has the DNA TGCGCCAGCGCTTCCGGGACAGCCTCTTCCTATGGCTACACCTTC.

This clone has just one count. The V and J genes are TRBV19 and TRBJ1-5; D uncertain. Between the trimmed V and J ends, which lost 2 bases and 5 bases, there was a span of 16 bases. The CDR3 runs to 16 residues. CDR1 is LNHDA, CDR2 SQIVND, per germline (reference sequence). The CDR3 protein is CASSIQKMRSHQPQHF. The CDR3 coding sequence is TGTGCCAGTAGTATACAAAAAATGCGGTCCCATCAGCCCCAGCATTTT.

The V and J genes are TRBV7-6 and TRBJ2-1; D could derive from TRBD1 or TRBD2 (5 bases each). V lost 4 bases and J lost 9, with 25 bases in between. Germline CDR1 reads SGHVS; CDR2 reads FNYEAQ. The CDR3 extends over 17 amino acids. The CDR3 loop reads CASSSGIGAVLAGEQFF. The CDR3 nucleotides read TGTGCCAGCAGCTCCGGGATCGGGGCGGTTCTGGCGGGTGAGCAGTTCTTC.

The gene calls are TRBV9 and TRBJ2-7; D is tentatively TRBD1 or TRBD2 (6 bases each). V was shortened by 0 bases and J by 3 bases, with 10 bases between the two germline ends. Germline V gene sequence: CDR1 SGDLS, CDR2 YYNGEE. The CDR3 spans 14 residues. This CDR3 reads CASSVGGANYEQYF. DNA of the CDR3: TGTGCCAGCAGCGTAGGGGGGGCGAACTACGAGCAGTACTTC.

The gene calls are TRBV7-9 and TRBJ2-3; 8 bases fit TRBD2. CDR3 length equals 13 residues. The V segment lost 10 bases and the J segment 9 bases; nucleotides outside the gene matches: 12. Germline loops: CDR1 SEHNR, CDR2 FQNEAQ (reference sequence). DNA of the CDR3: TGTGCCACCTCGGGACTAGGATCATTAACGCAGTATTTT. Protein product: CATSGLGSLTQYF.

This chain uses TRBV10-3 with TRBJ2-3; D gene ambiguous. Trimming removed 3 bases at V and 4 bases at J, with 8 bases between. This CDR3 is built from 13 residues. From germline, CDR1 is ENHRY and CDR2 SYGVKD. Here the CDR3 reads CAISERQADTQYF. In DNA, the CDR3 is TGTGCCATCAGTGAACGCCAAGCAGATACGCAGTATTTT.

The chain has TRBV11-2 and TRBJ2-5, with 9 positions matching TRBD2. The V gene end was trimmed by 5 bases and the J gene end by 4 bases; junction bases not matched to a gene: 8. The CDR3 totals 15 residues. Germline CDR1 and CDR2: SGHAT and FQNNGV. CDR3 nucleotides: TGTGCCAGCAGCCCAAAAGGACTAGCGCTAGAGACCCAGTACTTC. Translated, it gives CASSPKGLALETQYF.

This chain links TRBV19 with TRBJ2-5; D unclear. Germline CDR1 reads LNHDA; CDR2 reads SQIVND (reference sequence). Trimming cost V 7 bases and J 3 bases, with 15 bases left between them. The CDR3 runs 14 residues. In nucleotides, the CDR3 is TGTGCCAGTACCACCTGGGCAGTTGAAGAGACCCAGTACTTC. This sequence encodes CASTTWAVEETQYF.

The chain's CDR3 is CAWSVPGWHTEAFF. As DNA, the CDR3 is TGTGCCTGGAGTGTTCCGGGTTGGCACACTGAAGCTTTCTTT. This chain joins TRBV30 and TRBJ1-1, with D hard to call. Trimming pared 0 bases from V and 3 bases from J, leaving 11 bases between. The CDR3 runs 14 residues. The germline CDR1 and CDR2 sequences are GTSNPN and SVGIG (reference sequence).

The rearrangement links TRBV27 to TRBJ2-7; 7 nucleotides align to TRBD1. V trimming: 0 bases; J trimming: 1 base; junction bases outside the gene matches: 3. This CDR3 region has 15 residues. CDR1 is MNHEY, CDR2 SMNVEV, per germline (reference sequence). CDR3 DNA: TGTGCCAGCAGTTTATCCCGGACAGGATCCTACGAGCAGTACTTC. Its protein is CASSLSRTGSYEQYF.

The chain joins TRBV7-3 to TRBJ2-5; 14 nucleotides agree with TRBD2. The germline V gene encodes CDR1 SGHTA and CDR2 FQGTGA. Trimming cost V 4 bases and J 1 base; bases outside gene matches: 2. The CDR3 sequence is 16 residues long. CDR3 in DNA: TGTGCCAGCAGCTCCGGGACTAGCGGGGGCCAAGAGACCCAGTACTTC. It is translated as CASSSGTSGGQETQYF.

The rearrangement links TRBV18 to TRBJ2-2, with TRBD1 matching over 7 bases. This CDR3 region has 17 residues. V lost 4 bases and J lost 5; bases outside the gene matches: 13. Germline V gene data show CDR1 as KGHSH and CDR2 as LQKENI. For the CDR3, the DNA is TGTGCCAGCTCACAAACTCCCAGGACAGGTTCAACCGGGGAGCTGTTTTTT. It encodes CASSQTPRTGSTGELFF.

V and J are TRBV25-1 and TRBJ2-1; 13 positions match TRBD2. The trim removed 4 bases at V and 7 bases at J, leaving 10 bases unmatched. The CDR3 totals 17 residues. Germline CDR1 and CDR2: MGHDK and SYGVNS. CDR3 region: CASSGGLAGLGWNEQFF. In DNA, the CDR3 is TGTGCCAGCAGTGGGGGACTAGCGGGGTTAGGGTGGAATGAGCAGTTCTTC.

The rearrangement links TRBV9 to TRBJ2-3; 10 bases agree with TRBD2. Germline V gene lookup returns CDR1 SGDLS and CDR2 YYNGEE. V gave up 1 base and J gave up 3 bases; unmatched junction bases: 5. The CDR3 extends over 16 amino acids. The CDR3 sequence: CASSVSLAGETDTQYF. In DNA form, the CDR3 reads TGTGCCAGCAGCGTATCCCTAGCGGGGGAGACAGATACGCAGTATTTT.

For the CDR3, the DNA is TGTGCCAGCAGCTTTCAGGTCAATGAGCAGTTCTTC. It translates to CASSFQVNEQFF. The rearrangement uses TRBV5-5 and TRBJ2-1; D is unresolved. This CDR3 has 12 residues. The germline V gene has CDR1 SGHKS and CDR2 YYEKEE (reference sequence). Trimming removed 2 bases from V and 6 bases from J, with 6 bases in between.

This chain uses TRBV7-3 with TRBJ2-1; D is perhaps TRBD1 or TRBD2 (5 bases each). The CDR3 sequence is 13 residues long. Germline V gene sequence: CDR1 SGHTA, CDR2 FQGTGA. V lost 5 bases, J lost 10 bases, and 15 bases lay in between. The CDR3 protein is CASSPLWDGEQFF. The CDR3 DNA follows: TGTGCCAGCAGCCCCCTCTGGGACGGCGAGCAGTTCTTC.

This chain uses TRBV27 with TRBJ2-7; D is unclear. CDR3 length equals 14 residues. Trimming took 10 bases from V and 5 from J, leaving 21 bases between them. CDR1 and CDR2 (germline): MNHEY, SMNVEV (reference sequence). The CDR3: CATRNADLNNEQYF. CDR3 DNA sequence: TGTGCCACCAGGAACGCGGACCTCAATAACGAGCAGTACTTC.

The chain carries TRBV6-6 and TRBJ2-3, with 9 bases identical to TRBD1. Germline assignment: CDR1 MNHNY and CDR2 SVGAGI (reference sequence). CDR3 length: 16 residues. After removal of 6 bases from V and 4 bases from J, the junction contained 11 bases not matched to a gene. CDR3 sequence (DNA): TGTGCCAGCAGCACAACAGGGGGCATGAGCCCAGATACGCAGTATTTT. Translating gives CASSTTGGMSPDTQYF.